Presented here are 31 T cell receptor beta chains from one specimen sequenced in a study of blood T cell repertoires in COVID-19 (dated by TCRdb to 2020 to 2022). Library method: the immunoSEQ multiplex PCR assay. As stored in TCRdb, this immuneACCESS dataset retains in-frame rearrangements with V and J assigned. A fraction of the clones does not appear; measured against another copy, unresolved V genes explain less than half of the discrepancy, and the remainder lacks a known reason. The sample includes around 220,000 clones, with 90% to 95% observed a single time. Clones ranked in the top ten supply less than 2.5% of the sample. The sequenced material came from PBMCs or T cells enriched from blood (not recorded which). These receptors all come from a woman aged 18-35 years who had recovered from COVID-19.

This clone was counted many times. The chain employs TRBV7-2 and TRBJ1-3; D not resolved. The CDR3 is 16 residues long. V lost 5 bases, J lost 0 bases, and 14 bases lay in between. The V gene's germline CDR1 is SGHTA and CDR2 FQGNSA. CDR3 residues: CASSAYGSPSGNTIYF. The CDR3 bases are TGTGCCAGCAGCGCTTACGGGAGCCCCTCTGGAAACACCATATATTTT.

This chain links TRBV5-1 with TRBJ2-1; TRBD2 matches 11 bases. Germline CDR1 reads SGHRS; CDR2 reads YFSETQ. V lost 0 bases to trimming and J lost 1 base; unmatched junction nucleotides: 9. The CDR3 consists of 19 residues. The CDR3 DNA sequence: TGCGCCAGCAGCTTGGGGATAACTAGCGGGAGAAGGTCCTACAATGAGCAGTTCTTC. It specifies CASSLGITSGRRSYNEQFF.

The chain uses TRBV7-8 and TRBJ1-1, with 11 bases matching TRBD1. V gave up 1 base and J gave up 0 bases; unmatched junction bases: 7. Germline V gene sequence: CDR1 SGHVS, CDR2 FQNEAQ. The CDR3 is made up of 18 amino acids. DNA for the CDR3: TGTGCCAGCAGCTTAGGGACAGGGGGCTGGAGCATGAACACTGAAGCTTTCTTT. Protein sequence: CASSLGTGGWSMNTEAFF.

This clone came up once. This chain connects TRBV7-2 to TRBJ2-3; 7 nucleotides match TRBD1. The junction had 6 bases not matched to a gene; V was cut back by 5 bases and J by 4 bases. CDR1 is SGHTA, CDR2 FQGNSA, per germline. CDR3 size: 14 residues. This CDR3 is CASSRSQGADTQYF. The CDR3 nucleotides read TGTGCCAGCAGCCGTTCTCAGGGGGCAGATACGCAGTATTTT.

CDR3 in DNA: TGTGCCAGCAGCTTATCTCGGGACAGGGGCTCTGACACTGAAGCTTTCTTT. Its translation: CASSLSRDRGSDTEAFF. The rearrangement uses TRBV7-9 and TRBJ1-1; 10 bases line up with TRBD1. The CDR3 runs to 17 residues. V trimming: 2 bases; J trimming: 3 bases; junction bases outside the gene matches: 9. CDR1 is SEHNR and CDR2 is FQNEAQ in the germline V gene (reference sequence).

The CDR3 sequence: CASSAGTSGTNEQFF. DNA of the CDR3: TGTGCCAGCAGCGCCGGGACTAGCGGTACCAATGAGCAGTTCTTC. This chain joins TRBV5-4 and TRBJ2-1; 11 positions match TRBD2. Germline V gene data show CDR1 as SGHNT and CDR2 as YYREEE (reference sequence). V shed 4 bases, J shed 6 bases, and the junction held 6 bases outside the gene matches. The CDR3 is 15 amino acids.

This clone was seen a handful of times. V and J are TRBV6-4 and TRBJ2-3; no reliable D call. The CDR3 consists of 15 residues. The V gene's germline CDR1 is MRHNA and CDR2 SNTAGT. Trimming left V 2 bases short and J 8 bases short, with 17 bases between. In DNA form, the CDR3 reads TGTGCCAGCAGTGACGGTGACATGGGTATCGGTACGCAGTATTTT. It is translated as CASSDGDMGIGTQYF.

The CDR3 nucleotides are TGTGCCAGCAGTGAGAGGCAGACCCTCAATCAGCCCCAGCATTTT. Amino acid sequence: CASSERQTLNQPQHF. This chain links TRBV6-1 with TRBJ1-5; D remains ambiguous. Germline V gene sequence: CDR1 MNHNS, CDR2 SASEGT. Trimming removed 3 bases from V and 3 bases from J, with 12 bases in between. This CDR3 spans 15 amino acids.

CDR3 in amino acids: CASSWRQDWSDTQYF. The CDR3 DNA sequence: TGTGCCAGTAGTTGGCGTCAGGACTGGAGCGATACGCAGTATTTT. The chain has TRBV19 and TRBJ2-3; possibly TRBD2 for D (5 bases). Germline V gene data show CDR1 as LNHDA and CDR2 as SQIVND (reference sequence). The CDR3 totals 15 residues. V lost 5 bases and J 6 bases, leaving 18 bases between the germline ends.

The rearrangement joins TRBV11-3 to TRBJ2-1, with D perhaps matching TRBD1 (6 bases). Deletions cut 6 bases from V and 7 bases from J, with 16 bases between. Germline V gives CDR1 SGHNT, CDR2 YENEEA. The CDR3 length is 14 residues. CDR3 nucleotides: TGTGCCAGCAGTCACCAAGGGGGTGGGAATGAGCAGTTCTTC. Translated: CASSHQGGGNEQFF.

This clone appeared once. This sequence joins TRBV13 and TRBJ2-5; 8 positions agree with TRBD2. The CDR3 consists of 15 residues. Per germline, CDR1 PRHDT and CDR2 FYEKMQ (reference sequence). Trimming at V came to 6 bases and at J to 5 bases, leaving 11 bases not matched to a gene. This CDR3 reads CASRSRSRGGETQYF. Written as DNA, the CDR3 is TGTGCCAGCAGGTCGAGATCTCGGGGGGGTGAGACCCAGTACTTC.

The chain joins TRBV7-2 to TRBJ2-7, with TRBD1 matching over 10 bases. V gave up 5 bases and J gave up 1 base; unmatched junction bases: 17. This CDR3 spans 19 amino acids. The germline gives CDR1 SGHTA, CDR2 FQGNSA. CDR3 sequence: CASSPRLGTGDPLSYEQYF. CDR3 DNA: TGTGCCAGCAGCCCTAGACTTGGGACAGGGGACCCATTGTCCTACGAGCAGTACTTC.

This clone has only one observation. The genes are TRBV7-9 and TRBJ1-1, with D hard to call. CDR1 and CDR2 (germline): SEHNR, FQNEAQ (reference sequence). Trimming cost V 0 bases and J 11 bases, with 16 bases left between them. CDR3 length: 14 amino acids. Written as DNA, the CDR3 is TGTGCCAGCAGCTTAGCCGACCTCCGGGATGGGGCTTTCTTT. It encodes CASSLADLRDGAFF.

J is TRBJ1-1 and V is TRBV7-2; D not certain. V was cut by 0 bases and J by 1 base, with 9 bases left in between. Germline values: CDR1 SGHTA, CDR2 FQGNSA. CDR3 size: 15 residues. The CDR3 DNA reads TGTGCCAGCAGCTTAGCCCTTACAACGAACACTGAAGCTTTCTTT. Amino acids: CASSLALTTNTEAFF. Filled out from reference TRBV7-2 and TRBJ1-1, the complete variable domain reads GAGVSQSPSNKVTEKGKDVELRCDPISGHTALYWYRQSLGQGLEFLIYFQGNSAPDKSGLPSDRFSAERTGGSVSTLTIQRTQQEDSAVYLCASSLALTTNTEAFFGQGTRLTVV.

The chain uses TRBV9 and TRBJ2-2; D gene ambiguous. The germline CDR1 and CDR2 sequences are SGDLS and YYNGEE. Trimming took off 0 bases at V and 1 base at J, with 10 bases between the two ends. This CDR3 region has 16 residues. CDR3 in amino acids: CASSVATSGNTGELFF. CDR3 DNA: TGTGCCAGCAGCGTAGCTACATCAGGGAACACCGGGGAGCTGTTTTTT.

This chain links TRBV28 with TRBJ1-5, with 7 bases that match TRBD1. Looked up from germline, CDR1 is MDHEN and CDR2 is SYDVKM. After removal of 6 bases from V and 5 bases from J, the junction contained 7 bases not matched to a gene. CDR3 length equals 14 residues. The DNA for the CDR3 is TGTGCCAGCAGCCCAGGGGGAATAGATCAGCCCCAGCATTTT. It is translated as CASSPGGIDQPQHF.

This chain joins TRBV3-1 (or the pseudogene TRBV3-2) and TRBJ2-5; D remains ambiguous. This CDR3 is built from 15 residues. CDR1 LGHDT and CDR2 YNNKEL come from the germline V gene (reference sequence). V was shortened by 4 bases and J by 5 bases, with 17 bases between the two germline ends. CDR3 sequence: CASSPQSLHGETQYF. In DNA form, the CDR3 reads TGTGCCAGCAGCCCCCAATCACTGCACGGGGAGACCCAGTACTTC.

The rearrangement links TRBV5-1 to TRBJ2-3; D is unresolved. Deletions cut 0 bases from V and 3 bases from J, with 8 bases between. The CDR3 runs 14 residues. Germline lookup yields CDR1 SGHRS and CDR2 YFSETQ. DNA for the CDR3: TGCGCCAGCAGCTTGGCCCCTCCGACAGATACGCAGTATTTT. The encoded protein is CASSLAPPTDTQYF.

This rearrangement joins TRBV4-1 to TRBJ1-1, with D perhaps matching TRBD1 (5 bases). Between the trimmed V and J ends, which lost 6 bases and 3 bases, there was a span of 11 bases. This CDR3 region has 13 residues. CDR1 MGHRA and CDR2 YSYEKL come from the germline V gene. CDR3 bases: TGCGCCAGCAGAAAGTCGGGGGACACTGAAGCTTTCTTT. Translating gives CASRKSGDTEAFF.

This sequence joins TRBV5-6 and TRBJ2-2; maybe TRBD2 (6 bases). CDR3 length: 15 residues. The germline V gene encodes CDR1 SGHDT and CDR2 YYEEEE. Trimming left V 0 bases short and J 6 bases short, with 12 bases between. For the CDR3, the DNA is TGTGCCAGCAGCTTGGAACGGGAGTGGGCCGGGGAGCTGTTTTTT. Amino acids: CASSLEREWAGELFF.

V usage is TRBV4-2 and J usage is TRBJ1-1; D unresolved. Germline V gene data show CDR1 as LGHNA and CDR2 as YNFKEQ. The CDR3 has 15 amino acids. V shed 2 bases and J shed 6 bases, with 16 bases lying between them. CDR3 DNA sequence: TGTGCCAGCAGCCAAACTACGACCGTCGAGCCTGAAGCTTTCTTT. Amino acid sequence: CASSQTTTVEPEAFF.

This clone has just a few counts. The chain carries TRBV7-2 and TRBJ2-7, with D possibly TRBD2 on 6 matching bases. The V gene's germline CDR1 is SGHTA and CDR2 FQGNSA. The CDR3 has 15 amino acids. V lost 5 bases and J 0 bases, leaving 14 bases between the germline ends. The CDR3: CASSLSGSSSYEQYF. CDR3 DNA sequence: TGTGCCAGCAGCCTCAGCGGGTCTAGCTCCTACGAGCAGTACTTC. Full variable domain (remainder filled in from reference TRBV7-2 and TRBJ2-7): GAGVSQSPSNKVTEKGKDVELRCDPISGHTALYWYRQSLGQGLEFLIYFQGNSAPDKSGLPSDRFSAERTGGSVSTLTIQRTQQEDSAVYLCASSLSGSSSYEQYFGPGTRLTVT.

The rearrangement uses TRBV28 and TRBJ2-7; D possibly corresponds to TRBD1 (6 bases). In germline, CDR1 is MDHEN, CDR2 SYDVKM. Trimming cost V 7 bases and J 3 bases, with 16 bases left between them. CDR3 length: 14 residues. The CDR3 sequence is CASIKGGRGYEQYF. The DNA for the CDR3 is TGTGCCAGCATCAAGGGCGGCAGGGGCTACGAGCAGTACTTC.

The rearrangement uses TRBV29-1 and TRBJ1-2; D is undetermined. The V gene's germline CDR1 is SQVTM and CDR2 ANQGSEA. Trimming cost V 4 bases and J 0 bases, with 9 bases left between them. CDR3 size: 13 residues. CDR3 in DNA: TGCAGCGTTGCCGCGAAAGCTAACTATGGCTACACCTTC. Protein product: CSVAAKANYGYTF.

The chain carries TRBV5-5 and TRBJ2-7; TRBD1 is a possible D gene (6 bases). CDR3 length equals 14 residues. Germline V gene data show CDR1 as SGHKS and CDR2 as YYEKEE (reference sequence). Trimming removed 3 bases at V and 6 bases at J, with 16 bases between. Here the CDR3 reads CASSSGQGRSEQYF. The CDR3 DNA reads as TGTGCCAGCAGCTCGGGACAAGGTCGTTCCGAGCAGTACTTC. Based on the CDR3 plus reference TRBV5-5 and TRBJ2-7, the full variable domain is DAGVTQSPTHLIKTRGQQVTLRCSPISGHKSVSWYQQVLGQGPQFIFQYYEKEERGRGNFPDRFSARQFPNYSSELNVNALLLGDSALYLCASSSGQGRSEQYFGPGTRLTVT.

The chain joins TRBV9 to TRBJ1-3, with D perhaps matching TRBD1 (6 bases). Germline V gene lookup returns CDR1 SGDLS and CDR2 YYNGEE. The length of the CDR3 is 15 residues. V dropped 4 bases and J dropped 0 bases, with 11 bases sitting between them. As DNA, the CDR3 is TGTGCCAGCAGCCCGGGACAAAACTCTGGAAACACCATATATTTT. It translates to CASSPGQNSGNTIYF.

V gene TRBV24-1 combines with J gene TRBJ1-1, with unresolved D. The CDR3 extends over 14 amino acids. CDR1 KGHDR and CDR2 SFDVKD come from the germline V gene. V was trimmed by 3 bases and J by 7 bases, leaving 14 bases between them. The CDR3 here is CATSDPKLADEAFF. DNA of the CDR3: TGTGCCACCAGTGATCCGAAATTGGCCGATGAAGCTTTCTTT.

V usage is TRBV4-2 and J usage is TRBJ1-1; D possibly corresponds to TRBD1 (6 bases). Germline CDR1 is LGHNA and CDR2 is YNFKEQ. The CDR3 contains 15 residues. Trimming took off 4 bases at V and 4 bases at J, with 16 bases between the two ends. DNA for the CDR3: TGTGCCAGCAGCCGGTTAGGACAGTCGGGCACTGAAGCTTTCTTT. Residues: CASSRLGQSGTEAFF.

This clone was recorded only once. The chain combines TRBV29-1 with TRBJ1-1; a possible D gene is TRBD1 (6 bases). The CDR3 runs 17 residues. With 4 bases removed from V and 4 bases from J, the gap between germline ends came to 25 bases. Germline CDR1 is SQVTM and CDR2 is ANQGSEA. The chain's CDR3 is CSVVGRGPLKGGTEAFF. For the CDR3, the DNA is TGCAGCGTTGTCGGAAGGGGACCCCTTAAAGGGGGCACTGAAGCTTTCTTT.

The gene calls are TRBV19 and TRBJ1-2; tentative D call: TRBD1 (5 bases). This CDR3 is built from 16 residues. Germline V gives CDR1 LNHDA, CDR2 SQIVND (reference sequence). Between the trimmed V and J ends, which lost 3 bases and 8 bases, there was a span of 22 bases. In nucleotides, the CDR3 is TGTGCCAGTAGTATGACCAATTTATGGGCGGGGGAAGGCTACACCTTC. This codes for CASSMTNLWAGEGYTF.

The chain has TRBV6-5 and TRBJ1-1; a possible D gene is TRBD1 (6 bases). The CDR3 totals 15 residues. V shed 7 bases and J shed 11 bases, with 26 bases lying between them. The germline V gene has CDR1 MNHEY and CDR2 SVGAGI. CDR3 DNA sequence: TGTGCCAGCATCCTAGACCAAGGACAGTCCCTTCGGGCTTTCTTT. Translation: CASILDQGQSLRAFF.